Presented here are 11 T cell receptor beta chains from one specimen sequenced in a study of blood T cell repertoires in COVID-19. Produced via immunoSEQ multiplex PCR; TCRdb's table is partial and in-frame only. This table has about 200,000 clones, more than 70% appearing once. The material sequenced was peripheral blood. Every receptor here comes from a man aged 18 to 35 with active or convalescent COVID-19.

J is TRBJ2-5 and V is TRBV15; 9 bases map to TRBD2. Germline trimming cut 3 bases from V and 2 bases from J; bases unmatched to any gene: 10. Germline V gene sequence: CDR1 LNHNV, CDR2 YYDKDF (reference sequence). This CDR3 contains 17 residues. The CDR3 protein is CATSSFRWTSEQETQYF. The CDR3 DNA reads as TGTGCCACCAGCAGCTTTCGGTGGACTAGCGAGCAAGAGACCCAGTACTTC.

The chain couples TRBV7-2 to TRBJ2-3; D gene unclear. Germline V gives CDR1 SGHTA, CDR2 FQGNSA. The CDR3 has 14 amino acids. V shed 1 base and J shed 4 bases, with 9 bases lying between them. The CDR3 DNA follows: TGTGCCAGCAGCTTAGTTGGGCTCGCAGATACGCAGTATTTT. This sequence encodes CASSLVGLADTQYF. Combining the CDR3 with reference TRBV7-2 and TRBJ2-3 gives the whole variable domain GAGVSQSPSNKVTEKGKDVELRCDPISGHTALYWYRQSLGQGLEFLIYFQGNSAPDKSGLPSDRFSAERTGGSVSTLTIQRTQQEDSAVYLCASSLVGLADTQYFGPGTRLTVL.

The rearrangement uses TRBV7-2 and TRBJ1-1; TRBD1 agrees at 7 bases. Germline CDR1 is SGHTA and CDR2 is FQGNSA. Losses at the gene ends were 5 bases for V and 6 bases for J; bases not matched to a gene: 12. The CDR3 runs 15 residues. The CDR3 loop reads CASSPRQGLIAEAFF. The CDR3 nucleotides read TGTGCCAGCAGCCCGCGACAGGGTTTAATTGCTGAAGCTTTCTTT.

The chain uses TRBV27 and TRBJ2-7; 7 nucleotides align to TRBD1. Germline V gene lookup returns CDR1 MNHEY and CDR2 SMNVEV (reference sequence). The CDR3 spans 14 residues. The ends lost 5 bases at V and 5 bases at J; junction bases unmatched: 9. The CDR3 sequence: CASSPEDRMHEQYF. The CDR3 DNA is TGTGCCAGCAGTCCTGAGGACAGGATGCACGAGCAGTACTTC.

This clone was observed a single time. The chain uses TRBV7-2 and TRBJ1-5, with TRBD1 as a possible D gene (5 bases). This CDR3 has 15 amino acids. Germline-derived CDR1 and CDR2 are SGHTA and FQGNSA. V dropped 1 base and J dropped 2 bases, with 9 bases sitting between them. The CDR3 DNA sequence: TGTGCCAGCAGCTTAGAAGGGGTCGGCAATCAGCCCCAGCATTTT. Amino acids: CASSLEGVGNQPQHF.

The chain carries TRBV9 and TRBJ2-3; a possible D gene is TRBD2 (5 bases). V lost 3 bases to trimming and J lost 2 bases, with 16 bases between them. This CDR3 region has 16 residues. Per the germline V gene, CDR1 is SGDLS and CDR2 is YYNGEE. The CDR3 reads CASSGRAKDHTDTQYF. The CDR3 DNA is TGTGCCAGCAGCGGGCGGGCCAAAGACCACACAGATACGCAGTATTTT.

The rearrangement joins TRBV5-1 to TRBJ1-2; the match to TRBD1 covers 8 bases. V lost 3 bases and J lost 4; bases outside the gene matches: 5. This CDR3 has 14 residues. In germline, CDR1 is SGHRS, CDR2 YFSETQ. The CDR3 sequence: CASSSQGASYGYTF. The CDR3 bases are TGCGCCAGCAGCTCTCAGGGGGCAAGCTATGGCTACACCTTC.

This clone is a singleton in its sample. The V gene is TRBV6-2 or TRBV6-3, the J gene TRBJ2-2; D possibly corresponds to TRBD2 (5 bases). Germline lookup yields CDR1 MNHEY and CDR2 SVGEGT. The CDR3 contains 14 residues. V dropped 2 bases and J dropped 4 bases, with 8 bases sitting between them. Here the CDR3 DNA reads TGTGCCAGCAGTTACGACTATCCCACCGGGGAGCTGTTTTTT. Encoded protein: CASSYDYPTGELFF.

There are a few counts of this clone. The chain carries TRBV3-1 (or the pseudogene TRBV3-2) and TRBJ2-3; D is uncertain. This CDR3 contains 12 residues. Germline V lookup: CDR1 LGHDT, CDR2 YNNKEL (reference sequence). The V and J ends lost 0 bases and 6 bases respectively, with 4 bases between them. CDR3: CASSQEADTQYF. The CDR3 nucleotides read TGTGCCAGCAGCCAAGAAGCCGATACGCAGTATTTT.

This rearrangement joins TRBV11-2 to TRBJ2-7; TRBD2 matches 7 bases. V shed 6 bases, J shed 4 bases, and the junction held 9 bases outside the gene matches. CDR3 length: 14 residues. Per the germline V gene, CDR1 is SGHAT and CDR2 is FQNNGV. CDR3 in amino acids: CASRKPGLIYEQYF. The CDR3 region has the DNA TGTGCCAGCAGAAAGCCGGGACTAATATACGAGCAGTACTTC.

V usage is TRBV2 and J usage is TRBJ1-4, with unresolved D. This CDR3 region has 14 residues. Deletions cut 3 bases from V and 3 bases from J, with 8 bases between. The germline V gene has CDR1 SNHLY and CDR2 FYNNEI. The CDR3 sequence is CASSDRKANEKLFF. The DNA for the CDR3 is TGTGCCAGCAGTGACAGGAAGGCTAATGAAAAACTGTTTTTT.